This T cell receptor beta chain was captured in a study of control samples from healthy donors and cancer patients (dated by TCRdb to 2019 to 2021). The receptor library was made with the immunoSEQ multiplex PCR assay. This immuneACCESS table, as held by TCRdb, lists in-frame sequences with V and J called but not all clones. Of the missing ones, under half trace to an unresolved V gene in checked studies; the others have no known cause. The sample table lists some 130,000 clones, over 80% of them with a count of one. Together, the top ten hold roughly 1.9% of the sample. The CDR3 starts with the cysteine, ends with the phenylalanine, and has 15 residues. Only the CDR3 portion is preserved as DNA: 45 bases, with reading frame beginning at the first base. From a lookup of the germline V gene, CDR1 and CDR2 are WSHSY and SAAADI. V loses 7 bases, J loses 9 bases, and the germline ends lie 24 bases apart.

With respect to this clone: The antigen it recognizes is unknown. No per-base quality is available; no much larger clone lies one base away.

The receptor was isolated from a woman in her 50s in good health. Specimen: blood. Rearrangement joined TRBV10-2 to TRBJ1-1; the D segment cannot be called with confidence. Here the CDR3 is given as CASTLSSGSRDKAFF. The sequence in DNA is TGCGCCAGCACTCTATCAAGTGGGAGTCGAGATAAAGCTTTCTTT.